The 21 T cell receptor beta chains listed next were all sequenced from one sample in a study of T cell changes during pregnancy in multiple sclerosis. Here immunoSEQ multiplex PCR was the method, and the copy in TCRdb shows in-frame clones only, minus some. The sample lists 30,000 to 40,000 clones, 90% to 95% seen once, with about 8.9% in the top ten. The starting material was CD8+ T cells from peripheral blood mononuclear cells, obtained in the third trimester of pregnancy. Every receptor here comes from a female donor with multiple sclerosis, enrolled in a pregnancy study.

The chain uses TRBV20-1 and TRBJ1-2; D may be TRBD1 (5 bases). Germline CDR1 is DFQATT and CDR2 is SNEGSKA (reference sequence). CDR3 length: 11 residues. Trimming removed 3 bases at V and 4 bases at J, with 6 bases between. Here the CDR3 reads CSASDSYGYTF. CDR3 DNA: TGCAGTGCTAGTGACAGCTATGGCTACACCTTC.

The chain combines TRBV7-8 with TRBJ1-2; D possibly corresponds to TRBD1 (6 bases). Germline CDR1 is SGHVS and CDR2 is FQNEAQ. V gave up 3 bases and J gave up 6 bases, with 20 bases separating them. The CDR3 length is 16 residues. CDR3 sequence reads: CASSLTLTGGWNGYTF. In nucleotides, the CDR3 is TGTGCCAGCAGCTTGACCCTGACAGGAGGCTGGAATGGCTACACCTTC.

The chain couples TRBV13 to TRBJ2-1, with 7 nucleotides matching TRBD2. Germline V gene data show CDR1 as PRHDT and CDR2 as FYEKMQ (reference sequence). The CDR3 loop spans 17 amino acids. J was trimmed by 2 bases and V by 3 bases; bases with no gene match: 10. The CDR3, as DNA: TGTGCCAGCAGCTTTAGGGACCGGGGGGTAGCCTACAATGAGCAGTTCTTC. As protein: CASSFRDRGVAYNEQFF.

The chain carries TRBV6-1 and TRBJ2-7; 7 bases map to TRBD2. This CDR3 is built from 14 residues. The junction had 7 bases not matched to a gene; V was cut back by 5 bases and J by 3 bases. From germline, CDR1 is MNHNS and CDR2 SASEGT. The CDR3 nucleotides are TGTGCCAGCAGTTCCTGGGAGGGCAGCTACGAGCAGTACTTC. Encoded protein: CASSSWEGSYEQYF.

The J gene is TRBJ1-5, the V gene TRBV27, with TRBD1 as a possible D gene (6 bases). From germline, CDR1 is MNHEY and CDR2 SMNVEV (reference sequence). This CDR3 has 14 amino acids. Trimming cost V 7 bases and J 4 bases, with 14 bases left between them. CDR3 protein: CASTQQGSNQPQHF. CDR3 in DNA: TGTGCCAGCACCCAACAGGGCTCGAATCAGCCCCAGCATTTT.

J is TRBJ2-2 and V is TRBV13, with D perhaps TRBD2 (7 bases). CDR1 PRHDT and CDR2 FYEKMQ come from the germline V gene (reference sequence). This CDR3 is built from 17 residues. Trimming took 5 bases from V and 2 from J, leaving 18 bases between them. CDR3 loop: CASSPPGSGGNTGELFF. CDR3 DNA: TGTGCCAGCAGCCCTCCCGGCTCGGGGGGCAACACCGGGGAGCTGTTTTTT.

The CDR3 sequence is CASSVMGGDTGELFF. The DNA for the CDR3 is TGTGCCAGCAGCGTAATGGGGGGAGACACCGGGGAGCTGTTTTTT. The genes are TRBV9 and TRBJ2-2, with D possibly TRBD2 on 6 matching bases. Deletions cut 1 base from V and 3 bases from J, with 10 bases between. CDR3 length: 15 amino acids. Germline CDR1 reads SGDLS; CDR2 reads YYNGEE.

The chain employs TRBV5-6 and TRBJ2-7; no reliable D call. This CDR3 is built from 12 residues. V lost 0 bases, J lost 4 bases, and 5 bases lay in between. CDR1 and CDR2 from the germline V gene are SGHDT and YYEEEE. The CDR3 nucleotides are TGTGCCAGCAGCTTGGAGGAGTACGAGCAGTACTTC. It encodes CASSLEEYEQYF. Variable domain in full (rest from reference TRBV5-6 and TRBJ2-7): DAGVTQSPTHLIKTRGQQVTLRCSPKSGHDTVSWYQQALGQGPQFIFQYYEEEERQRGNFPDRFSGHQFPNYSSELNVNALLLGDSALYLCASSLEEYEQYFGPGTRLTVT.

The chain uses TRBV27 and TRBJ1-1, with a tentative D call TRBD1 (5 bases). The CDR3 totals 11 residues. V was pared by 8 bases and J by 4 bases, with 8 bases between. The germline gives CDR1 MNHEY, CDR2 SMNVEV (reference sequence). This CDR3 reads CASAGITEAFF. The CDR3 region has the DNA TGTGCCAGCGCAGGGATCACTGAAGCTTTCTTT.

This chain uses TRBV27 with TRBJ2-7; no definite D call. Germline V gene data show CDR1 as MNHEY and CDR2 as SMNVEV (reference sequence). The V gene lost 2 bases and the J gene lost 4 bases, with 12 bases spanning the gap. The CDR3 sequence is 14 residues long. The CDR3 protein is CASSLRRRSYEQYF. In DNA form, the CDR3 reads TGTGCCAGCAGTTTACGAAGGCGGTCATACGAGCAGTACTTC.

The rearrangement uses TRBV11-2 and TRBJ2-7; 8 bases are a match to TRBD1. J gave up 5 bases and V 1 base, and 10 bases lay outside the gene matches. Germline CDR1 reads SGHAT; CDR2 reads FQNNGV. The CDR3 has 16 residues. For the CDR3, the DNA is TGTGCCAGCAGCTTAGGGGTGGACAGGGTAGAGGACGAGCAGTACTTC. Its translation: CASSLGVDRVEDEQYF. The whole variable domain, filled in from reference TRBV11-2 and TRBJ2-7, reads EAGVAQSPRYKIIEKRQSVAFWCNPISGHATLYWYQQILGQGPKLLIQFQNNGVVDDSQLPKDRFSAERLKGVDSTLKIQPAKLEDSAVYLCASSLGVDRVEDEQYFGPGTRLTVT.

The chain is built from TRBV19 and TRBJ2-7; 7 positions match TRBD1. The CDR3 has 12 residues. With V trimmed by 7 bases and J by 5 bases, 5 bases remained unmatched. From germline, CDR1 is LNHDA and CDR2 SQIVND (reference sequence). The chain's CDR3 is CASTSQGDEQYF. For the CDR3, the DNA is TGTGCCAGTACCAGCCAGGGGGACGAGCAGTACTTC.

The chain couples TRBV7-8 to TRBJ2-2, with D possibly TRBD1 on 7 matching bases. V dropped 2 bases and J dropped 5 bases, with 12 bases sitting between them. Germline CDR1 SGHVS, CDR2 FQNEAQ. This CDR3 has 15 residues. The DNA for the CDR3 is TGTGCCAGCAGCTTATCCAGGGGGGTGACCGGGGAGCTGTTTTTT. Its translation: CASSLSRGVTGELFF.

The CDR3 DNA follows: TGCAGCGTTGGGGGCGACAGGGCATATGGCTACACCTTC. It codes for CSVGGDRAYGYTF. This chain connects TRBV29-1 to TRBJ1-2; 7 bases are shared with TRBD1. The CDR3 length is 13 residues. J gave up 5 bases and V 4 bases, and 7 bases lay outside the gene matches. From germline, CDR1 is SQVTM and CDR2 ANQGSEA.

This chain links TRBV7-3 with TRBJ2-1; possibly TRBD2 for D (6 bases). Between the trimmed V and J ends, which lost 5 bases and 8 bases, there was a span of 13 bases. The CDR3 spans 13 residues. Germline CDR1 is SGHTA and CDR2 is FQGTGA. The CDR3 region has the DNA TGTGCCAGCAGCACGGACTGGGGGGATGAGCAGTTCTTC. Its translation is CASSTDWGDEQFF.

This clone was seen once. This chain uses TRBV5-1 with TRBJ1-1, with a tentative D call TRBD1 (6 bases). Germline CDR1 and CDR2: SGHRS and YFSETQ. Deletions cut 2 bases from V and 4 bases from J, with 18 bases between. This CDR3 spans 16 amino acids. The CDR3 sequence is CASSLSWEGGVTEAFF. DNA for the CDR3: TGCGCCAGCAGCTTATCGTGGGAGGGGGGTGTCACTGAAGCTTTCTTT.

The chain is built from TRBV19 and TRBJ2-1; D is unclear. This CDR3 comprises 16 residues. Per germline, CDR1 LNHDA and CDR2 SQIVND (reference sequence). V dropped 1 base and J dropped 2 bases, with 12 bases sitting between them. The CDR3 DNA follows: TGTGCCAGTAGTATAGTCGCCAGGCAGCCCTACAATGAGCAGTTCTTC. It codes for CASSIVARQPYNEQFF.

The chain employs TRBV6-1 and TRBJ2-7, with D possibly being TRBD1 (5 bases). Germline V CDR1 and CDR2: MNHNS, SASEGT. V shed 3 bases and J shed 3 bases, with 9 bases lying between them. The CDR3 contains 13 residues. The CDR3 sequence: CASSDSRDYEQYF. The CDR3 DNA sequence: TGTGCCAGCAGTGACTCCAGGGACTACGAGCAGTACTTC.

The genes are TRBV19 and TRBJ2-7; TRBD2 matches at 9 bases. The CDR3 sequence is 20 residues long. Germline values: CDR1 LNHDA, CDR2 SQIVND (reference sequence). V dropped 6 bases and J dropped 0; count of bases not matched to a gene: 21. The CDR3 DNA is TGTGCCAGTAGCCCGACCGTTTTAGCGGGGGCCTTGGAATACTCCTACGAGCAGTACTTC. Translation: CASSPTVLAGALEYSYEQYF.

The chain combines TRBV2 with TRBJ2-2; 7 bases map to TRBD1. The V and J ends lost 7 bases and 5 bases, in that order; junction bases with no gene match: 10. The CDR3 loop spans 15 amino acids. Germline V CDR1 and CDR2: SNHLY, FYNNEI. CDR3 sequence (DNA): TGTGCCAGCACTCGGGGACAGATAATAACCGGGGAGCTGTTTTTT. This codes for CASTRGQIITGELFF.

The V and J genes are TRBV7-3 and TRBJ1-1; D perhaps matches TRBD1 (5 bases). The CDR3 totals 13 residues. V gave up 5 bases and J gave up 5 bases, with 12 bases separating them. CDR1 is SGHTA and CDR2 is FQGTGA in the germline V gene. CDR3 in amino acids: CASSKWGETEAFF. The CDR3 coding sequence is TGTGCCAGCAGCAAGTGGGGGGAGACTGAAGCTTTCTTT.